This TCR beta chain is from a study of graft-versus-host responses after intestinal transplantation. For the study at large: Recipients were given multivisceral, liver-intestinal, or isolated intestinal transplants. All recipients got anti-thymocyte globulin induction, then tacrolimus and steroids for about 3 years.

Clones were sequenced by immunoSEQ multiplex PCR, and TCRdb holds only the in-frame ones, with some missing. The sample has fewer than 15,000 clones, roughly 81% seen once; the top ten hold around 23%. As concerns this clone: Its matching antigen is unknown.

Study observations and caveats: Early post-transplant HvG declines were associated with peak circulating GvH clone levels. GvH clones were found in recipient marrow; some appeared first in ileum or blood.

V gave up 0 bases and J gave up 4 bases, with 3 bases separating them. Germline values: CDR1 SGHDT, CDR2 YYEEEE. The CDR3 is made up of 12 amino acids. This chain uses TRBV5-6 with TRBJ2-3; no clear D gene. The receptor comes from a human patient who received an intestinal transplant, so some T cells may come from the graft donor. Sample: PBMCs, taken after intestinal transplantation. The CDR3 sequence is CASSLVADTQYF. The DNA of the CDR3 is TGTGCCAGCAGCTTGGTGGCAGATACGCAGTATTTT.